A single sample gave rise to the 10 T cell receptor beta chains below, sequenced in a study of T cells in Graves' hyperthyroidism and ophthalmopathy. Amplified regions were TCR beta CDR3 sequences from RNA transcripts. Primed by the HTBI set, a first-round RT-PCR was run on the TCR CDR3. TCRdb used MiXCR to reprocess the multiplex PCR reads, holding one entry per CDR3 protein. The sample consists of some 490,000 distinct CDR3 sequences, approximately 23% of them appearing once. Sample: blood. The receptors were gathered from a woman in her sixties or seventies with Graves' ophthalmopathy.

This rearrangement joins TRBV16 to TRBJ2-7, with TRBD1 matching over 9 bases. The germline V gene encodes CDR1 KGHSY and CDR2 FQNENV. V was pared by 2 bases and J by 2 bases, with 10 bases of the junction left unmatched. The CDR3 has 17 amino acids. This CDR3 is CASSQGTGRSRAYEQYF. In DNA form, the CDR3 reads TGTGCCAGCAGCCAAGGGACAGGGCGGTCGAGGGCCTACGAGCAGTACTTC.

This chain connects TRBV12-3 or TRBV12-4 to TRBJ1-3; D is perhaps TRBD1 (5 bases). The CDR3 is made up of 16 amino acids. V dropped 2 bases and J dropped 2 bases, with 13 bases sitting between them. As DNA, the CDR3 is TGTGCCAGCAGTTTACGGGGACCTAACGCTGGAAACACCATATATTTT. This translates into CASSLRGPNAGNTIYF.

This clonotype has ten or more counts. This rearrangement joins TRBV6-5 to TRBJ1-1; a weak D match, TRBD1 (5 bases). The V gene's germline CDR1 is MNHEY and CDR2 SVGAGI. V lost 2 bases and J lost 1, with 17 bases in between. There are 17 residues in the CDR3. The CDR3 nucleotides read TGTGCCAGCAGTTACACGTCATGGGGGGACGGGAACACTGAAGCTTTCTTT. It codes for CASSYTSWGDGNTEAFF.

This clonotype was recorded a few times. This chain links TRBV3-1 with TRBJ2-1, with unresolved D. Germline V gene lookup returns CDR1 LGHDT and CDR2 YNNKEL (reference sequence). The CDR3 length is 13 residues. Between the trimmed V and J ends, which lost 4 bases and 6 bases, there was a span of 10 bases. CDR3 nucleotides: TGTGCCAGCAGCCGGCCAGGTCCCAATGAGCAGTTCTTC. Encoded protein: CASSRPGPNEQFF.

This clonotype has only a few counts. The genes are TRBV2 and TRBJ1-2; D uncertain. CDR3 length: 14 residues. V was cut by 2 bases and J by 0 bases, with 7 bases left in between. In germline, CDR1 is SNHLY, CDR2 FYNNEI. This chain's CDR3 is CASSEMGPNYGYTF. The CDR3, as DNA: TGTGCCAGCAGTGAAATGGGCCCTAACTATGGCTACACCTTC.

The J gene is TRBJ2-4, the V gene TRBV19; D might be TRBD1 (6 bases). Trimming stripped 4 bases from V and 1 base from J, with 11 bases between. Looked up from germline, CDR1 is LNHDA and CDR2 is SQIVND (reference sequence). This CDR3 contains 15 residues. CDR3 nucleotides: TGTGCCAGTAGTAAGCAGGGGATCGCCAAAAACATTCAGTACTTC. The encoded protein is CASSKQGIAKNIQYF. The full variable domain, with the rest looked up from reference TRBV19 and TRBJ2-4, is DGGITQSPKYLFRKEGQNVTLSCEQNLNHDAMYWYRQDPGQGLRLIYYSQIVNDFQKGDIAEGYSVSREKKESFPLTVTSAQKNPTAFYLCASSKQGIAKNIQYFGAGTRLSVL.

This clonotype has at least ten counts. CDR3 sequence (DNA): TGTGCCAGCTCGGTGCAGAACACTGAAGCTTTCTTT. Translated: CASSVQNTEAFF. The chain links TRBV3-1 to TRBJ1-1; no clear D gene. Trimming pared 8 bases from V and 1 base from J, leaving 8 bases between. CDR3 length equals 12 residues. Germline V gene lookup returns CDR1 LGHDT and CDR2 YNNKEL (reference sequence). Together with reference TRBV3-1 and TRBJ1-1, the CDR3 gives the full variable domain: DTAVSQTPKYLVTQMGNDKSIKCEQNLGHDTMYWYKQDSKKFLKIMFSYNNKELIINETVPNRFSPKSPDKAHLNLHINSLELGDSAVYFCASSVQNTEAFFGQGTRLTVV.

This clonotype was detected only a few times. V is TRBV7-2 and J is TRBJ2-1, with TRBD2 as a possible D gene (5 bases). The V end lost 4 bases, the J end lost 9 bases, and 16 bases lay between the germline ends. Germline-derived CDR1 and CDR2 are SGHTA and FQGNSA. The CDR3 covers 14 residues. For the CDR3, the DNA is TGTGCCAGCAGCTATCGGGGAGTTCGGGTTGAGCAGTTCTTC. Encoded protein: CASSYRGVRVEQFF.

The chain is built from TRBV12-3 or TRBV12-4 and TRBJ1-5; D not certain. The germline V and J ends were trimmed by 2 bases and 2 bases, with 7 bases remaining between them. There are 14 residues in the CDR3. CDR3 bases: TGTGCCAGCAGTTTAAGGATGGGCAATCAGCCCCAGCATTTT. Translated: CASSLRMGNQPQHF.

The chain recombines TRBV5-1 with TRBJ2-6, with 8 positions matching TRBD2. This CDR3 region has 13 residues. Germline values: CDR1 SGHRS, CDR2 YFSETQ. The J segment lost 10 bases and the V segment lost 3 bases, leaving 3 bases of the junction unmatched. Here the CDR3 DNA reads TGCGCCAGCAGCTCAAGCGGGAGAAACGTCCTGACTTTC. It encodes CASSSSGRNVLTF.